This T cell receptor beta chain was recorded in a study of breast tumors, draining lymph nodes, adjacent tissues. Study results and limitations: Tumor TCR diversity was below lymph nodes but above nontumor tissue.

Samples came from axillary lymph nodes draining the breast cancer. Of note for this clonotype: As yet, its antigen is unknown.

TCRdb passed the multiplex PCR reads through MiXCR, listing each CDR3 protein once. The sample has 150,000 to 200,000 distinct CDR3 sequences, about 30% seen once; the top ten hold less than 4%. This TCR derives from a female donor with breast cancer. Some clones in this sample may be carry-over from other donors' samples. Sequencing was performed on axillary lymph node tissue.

The CDR3 is CSVRRGAATEAFF. In DNA, the CDR3 is TGCAGCGTGCGACGGGGGGCGGCCACTGAAGCTTTCTTT. The chain employs TRBV29-1 and TRBJ1-1; a weak D match, TRBD1 (6 bases). The CDR3 is 13 residues long. Germline CDR1 reads SQVTM; CDR2 reads ANQGSEA. V dropped 6 bases and J dropped 4 bases, with 15 bases sitting between them. Combining the CDR3 with reference TRBV29-1 and TRBJ1-1 gives the whole variable domain SAVISQKPSRDICQRGTSLTIQCQVDSQVTMMFWYRQQPGQSLTLIATANQGSEATYESGFVIDKFPISRPNLTFSTLTVSNMSPEDSSIYLCSVRRGAATEAFFGQGTRLTVV.